This entry concerns a single T cell receptor beta chain. The data stem from a study of T cell changes during pregnancy in multiple sclerosis. Libraries were prepared by immunoSEQ multiplex PCR; TCRdb keeps only in-frame clonotypes and omits some of them. The data contain around 100,000 clones, approximately 92% of them singletons. This CDR3 contains 12 residues. Trimming removed 7 bases at V and 2 bases at J, with 8 bases between. CDR1 ENHRY and CDR2 SYGVKD come from the germline V gene. The V gene is TRBV10-3, the J gene TRBJ1-2; no clear D. This clonotype was sampled from a female donor with multiple sclerosis, enrolled in a pregnancy study. Sample: peripheral blood, taken after pregnancy. The CDR3 spells CAITEGNYGYTF. The CDR3 region has the DNA TGTGCCATCACAGAGGGAAACTATGGCTACACCTTC.